Below are 28 T cell receptor beta chains sequenced from a single sample in a study of T cells in localized non-small cell lung cancer. Only in-frame clones appear in the TCRdb table, and some are missing; sequencing was by immunoSEQ multiplex PCR. This table has approximately 64,000 clones, roughly 90% appearing once. The starting material was peripheral blood, obtained before any cancer treatment. The source is a woman aged 35-75 years with stage I lung adenocarcinoma.

The rearrangement joins TRBV7-9 to TRBJ2-5; TRBD1 agrees at 10 bases. Germline V CDR1 and CDR2: SEHNR, FQNEAQ (reference sequence). The CDR3 runs 15 residues. J was trimmed by 5 bases and V by 2 bases; bases with no gene match: 5. The CDR3 spells CASSLPTGGMETQYF. Written as DNA, the CDR3 is TGTGCCAGCAGCTTACCGACAGGGGGCATGGAGACCCAGTACTTC.

The V gene is TRBV5-1, the J gene TRBJ1-2; D is unresolved. Trimming took off 0 bases at V and 3 bases at J, with 6 bases between the two ends. In germline, CDR1 is SGHRS, CDR2 YFSETQ. This CDR3 is built from 13 residues. CDR3 DNA: TGCGCCAGCAGCTTGGGAGATTACTATGGCTACACCTTC. It specifies CASSLGDYYGYTF.

This clone was recorded only once. The gene calls are TRBV6-5 and TRBJ2-1; 9 bases fit TRBD1. The CDR3 runs 14 residues. Germline lookup yields CDR1 MNHEY and CDR2 SVGAGI. V was clipped by 2 bases and J by 6 bases; unmatched bases: 2. The CDR3 here is CASSYGTGSNEQFF. CDR3 nucleotides: TGTGCCAGCAGTTACGGGACAGGGTCCAATGAGCAGTTCTTC.

This sequence joins TRBV27 and TRBJ2-7; D remains unclear. Trimming took off 3 bases at V and 0 bases at J, with 15 bases between the two ends. Germline CDR1 is MNHEY and CDR2 is SMNVEV (reference sequence). The CDR3 contains 16 residues. The chain's CDR3 is CASSFPTGLGSYEQYF. The CDR3 DNA follows: TGTGCCAGCAGTTTCCCCACTGGCTTAGGCTCCTACGAGCAGTACTTC.

This clone was detected once. This chain links TRBV7-6 with TRBJ2-2; 10 bases agree with TRBD2. This CDR3 is 20 amino acids long. Germline-derived CDR1 and CDR2 are SGHVS and FNYEAQ. The trim removed 4 bases at V and 3 bases at J, leaving 17 bases unmatched. As DNA, the CDR3 is TGTGCCAGCAGCTCATGGCCTAGCGGGAGATCCCTAGGTGACACCGGGGAGCTGTTTTTT. Translation gives CASSSWPSGRSLGDTGELFF.

The chain combines TRBV19 with TRBJ2-5, with D possibly called TRBD1 or TRBD2 (6 bases each). CDR3 length equals 13 residues. Trimming removed 7 bases from V and 7 bases from J, with 16 bases in between. Germline V lookup: CDR1 LNHDA, CDR2 SQIVND (reference sequence). The CDR3 sequence: CASKVGGSGTQYF. In DNA, the CDR3 is TGTGCCAGTAAGGTCGGGGGCTCGGGGACCCAGTACTTC.

The chain uses TRBV27 and TRBJ1-2; D gene ambiguous. Germline loops: CDR1 MNHEY, CDR2 SMNVEV (reference sequence). V shed 3 bases and J shed 4 bases, with 18 bases lying between them. This CDR3 is 16 amino acids long. CDR3 nucleotide sequence: TGTGCCAGCAGTTTGAATGGAGGGAACAACCTCTATGGCTACACCTTC. It codes for CASSLNGGNNLYGYTF.

The V call is TRBV6-1, the J call TRBJ1-5; 9 nucleotides line up with TRBD1. In germline, CDR1 is MNHNS, CDR2 SASEGT. The CDR3 has 15 amino acids. V shed 0 bases, J shed 11 bases, and the junction held 8 bases outside the gene matches. As DNA, the CDR3 is TGTGCCAGCAGTGAAGCAGGGACAGGGAGGTGGTCCCAGCATTTT. Protein product: CASSEAGTGRWSQHF.

The chain links TRBV5-1 to TRBJ2-3; 11 bases are shared with TRBD2. The CDR3 contains 16 residues. Germline-derived CDR1 and CDR2 are SGHRS and YFSETQ. The J segment lost 0 bases and the V segment lost 3 bases, leaving 3 bases of the junction unmatched. The DNA of the CDR3 is TGCGCCAGCAGCTCACTAGCGGGGGCTAGCACAGATACGCAGTATTTT. Its translation is CASSSLAGASTDTQYF.

The J gene is TRBJ1-5, the V gene TRBV5-8; D gene uncertain. The length of the CDR3 is 13 residues. The germline gives CDR1 SGHTS, CDR2 YDEGEE. Trimming removed 2 bases at V and 4 bases at J, with 7 bases between. CDR3 nucleotide sequence: TGTGCCAGCAGCTTTGGAGGGAATCAGCCCCAGCATTTT. As protein: CASSFGGNQPQHF.

This chain joins TRBV6-5 and TRBJ1-1; D not resolved. This CDR3 is built from 14 residues. Deletions cut 5 bases from V and 7 bases from J, with 17 bases between. Germline V CDR1 and CDR2: MNHEY, SVGAGI. The CDR3 loop is CASSGSPLLIEAFF. The CDR3 DNA reads TGTGCCAGCAGTGGGTCTCCACTGTTAATTGAAGCTTTCTTT.

The chain joins TRBV6-5 to TRBJ1-3, with D perhaps matching TRBD1 (5 bases). V was clipped by 4 bases and J by 2 bases, with 9 bases between them. The CDR3 has 14 amino acids. Germline loops: CDR1 MNHEY, CDR2 SVGAGI. In DNA form, the CDR3 reads TGTGCCAGCAGTTTGACAGCGACTGGAAACACCATATATTTT. Translation: CASSLTATGNTIYF.

This clone has a handful of counts. The V gene is TRBV19, the J gene TRBJ2-5, with D tentatively TRBD1 (6 bases). Germline V gene sequence: CDR1 LNHDA, CDR2 SQIVND (reference sequence). Trimming stripped 6 bases from V and 5 bases from J, with 16 bases between. The CDR3 runs to 14 residues. The CDR3, as DNA: TGTGCCAGTAGCGGCAGGGGTTTGGAGGAGACCCAGTACTTC. As protein: CASSGRGLEETQYF.

The chain carries TRBV6-5 and TRBJ2-3; possible D gene TRBD1, 7 bases. The CDR3 sequence is 14 residues long. Trimming stripped 6 bases from V and 1 base from J, with 11 bases between. Germline V lookup: CDR1 MNHEY, CDR2 SVGAGI. CDR3: CASRRDRGTDTQYF. In nucleotides, the CDR3 is TGTGCCAGCAGGCGGGACAGAGGCACAGATACGCAGTATTTT.

The V call is TRBV7-2, the J call TRBJ2-7; 8 bases map to TRBD1. Trimming at V came to 4 bases and at J to 4 bases, leaving 6 bases not matched to a gene. This CDR3 contains 14 residues. Germline V CDR1 and CDR2: SGHTA, FQGNSA. For the CDR3, the DNA is TGTGCCAGCAGCTCCCGGACAGGGCCTTACGAGCAGTACTTC. Translation gives CASSSRTGPYEQYF.

The chain is built from TRBV6-5 and TRBJ2-7, with D hard to call. CDR3 length equals 16 residues. CDR1 is MNHEY and CDR2 is SVGAGI in the germline V gene. V lost 0 bases to trimming and J lost 4 bases, with 16 bases between them. In DNA, the CDR3 is TGTGCCAGCAGTTACTCGATCTGGCTGAGACGATACGAGCAGTACTTC. Its translation: CASSYSIWLRRYEQYF.

This clone has just one count. The CDR3 DNA is TGTGCCAGCAGCTTCGGGGAGACAGATACGCAGTATTTT. Translated: CASSFGETDTQYF. The J gene is TRBJ2-3, the V gene TRBV5-8, with D tentatively TRBD2 (5 bases). Looked up from germline, CDR1 is SGHTS and CDR2 is YDEGEE. V shed 2 bases and J shed 3 bases, with 7 bases lying between them. The CDR3 covers 13 residues.

J is TRBJ1-1 and V is TRBV2; perhaps TRBD1 as D (6 bases). The V gene's germline CDR1 is SNHLY and CDR2 FYNNEI. This CDR3 contains 11 residues. Trimming removed 11 bases from V and 7 bases from J, with 14 bases in between. CDR3 region: CALRGPDEAFF. The CDR3 DNA reads TGTGCCCTCCGGGGGCCTGATGAAGCTTTCTTT.

V gene TRBV5-4 combines with J gene TRBJ1-1, with 7 positions matching TRBD1. The V and J ends lost 4 bases and 4 bases, in that order; junction bases with no gene match: 4. This CDR3 has 13 residues. Germline V CDR1 and CDR2: SGHNT, YYREEE (reference sequence). CDR3 sequence (DNA): TGTGCCAGCAGCCCGGGGACAGCCACTGAAGCTTTCTTT. This sequence encodes CASSPGTATEAFF.

V and J are TRBV18 and TRBJ1-5, with D unclear. Deletions cut 2 bases from V and 3 bases from J, with 8 bases between. CDR1 and CDR2 from the germline V gene are KGHSH and LQKENI. This CDR3 has 14 amino acids. Here the CDR3 reads CASSPGLFNQPQHF. CDR3 nucleotides: TGTGCCAGCTCACCAGGACTTTTCAATCAGCCCCAGCATTTT.

V is TRBV19 and J is TRBJ2-1; 8 nucleotides agree with TRBD1. Losses at the gene ends were 6 bases for V and 7 bases for J; bases not matched to a gene: 14. Germline V gene lookup returns CDR1 LNHDA and CDR2 SQIVND (reference sequence). The CDR3 consists of 16 residues. CDR3 sequence: CASSLQGQGMGNEQFF. The CDR3 DNA reads as TGTGCCAGTAGCCTGCAAGGACAGGGCATGGGGAATGAGCAGTTCTTC.

The rearrangement joins TRBV13 to TRBJ1-1; 7 nucleotides agree with TRBD1. Germline CDR1 PRHDT, CDR2 FYEKMQ (reference sequence). V was clipped by 1 base and J by 11 bases; unmatched bases: 10. The length of the CDR3 is 14 residues. This CDR3 reads CASSLAGQVVDAFF. CDR3 nucleotides: TGTGCCAGCAGCTTAGCTGGACAGGTAGTCGACGCTTTCTTT.

This rearrangement joins TRBV6-5 to TRBJ2-2; D is unclear. Germline V lookup: CDR1 MNHEY, CDR2 SVGAGI. The V gene lost 0 bases and the J gene lost 3 bases, with 11 bases spanning the gap. The CDR3 runs to 16 residues. The CDR3 region has the DNA TGTGCCAGCAGTTACTCTGGGCTACGAGACACCGGGGAGCTGTTTTTT. Translating it yields CASSYSGLRDTGELFF.

The count of this clone is one. CDR3 DNA sequence: TGTGCCAGCAGCTACCTAGCGGGGGGCTCCACAGATACGCAGTATTTT. Its protein is CASSYLAGGSTDTQYF. The V gene is TRBV11-2, the J gene TRBJ2-3; 11 nucleotides align to TRBD2. The CDR3 is made up of 16 amino acids. With 4 bases clipped from V and 2 bases from J, the junction kept 5 bases outside the gene matches. Germline V gene lookup returns CDR1 SGHAT and CDR2 FQNNGV.

This chain uses TRBV12-5 with TRBJ2-7; the D gene is possibly TRBD1 (5 bases). The CDR3 length is 13 residues. Germline loops: CDR1 LGHNT, CDR2 FRNRAP. V was clipped by 1 base and J by 2 bases, with 6 bases between them. The CDR3 DNA reads TGTGCTAGTGGTTTGGGGACAACCTACGAGCAGTACTTC. Translated, it gives CASGLGTTYEQYF.

The V gene is TRBV18, the J gene TRBJ1-5, with D perhaps TRBD1 (6 bases). CDR3 length: 15 residues. Germline-derived CDR1 and CDR2 are KGHSH and LQKENI. The V gene lost 2 bases and the J gene lost 1 base, with 9 bases spanning the gap. The CDR3: CASSPFDRSNQPQHF. The CDR3 DNA follows: TGTGCCAGCTCACCATTCGACAGGAGCAATCAGCCCCAGCATTTT.

The chain has TRBV6-1 and TRBJ1-1; 8 bases match TRBD1. V trimming: 10 bases; J trimming: 3 bases; junction bases outside the gene matches: 7. The CDR3 covers 13 residues. Germline V lookup: CDR1 MNHNS, CDR2 SASEGT. This CDR3 reads CANNQGADTEAFF. The CDR3 coding sequence is TGTGCCAACAATCAGGGGGCAGACACTGAAGCTTTCTTT.

This chain connects TRBV18 to TRBJ1-5; unclear D gene. V was trimmed by 6 bases and J by 3 bases, leaving 24 bases between them. The CDR3 is 18 residues long. The germline V gene encodes CDR1 KGHSH and CDR2 LQKENI. CDR3 nucleotide sequence: TGTGCCAGCTCGCCCTTGCGCTTGGGAATGGAGAACAATCAGCCCCAGCATTTT. It is translated as CASSPLRLGMENNQPQHF.